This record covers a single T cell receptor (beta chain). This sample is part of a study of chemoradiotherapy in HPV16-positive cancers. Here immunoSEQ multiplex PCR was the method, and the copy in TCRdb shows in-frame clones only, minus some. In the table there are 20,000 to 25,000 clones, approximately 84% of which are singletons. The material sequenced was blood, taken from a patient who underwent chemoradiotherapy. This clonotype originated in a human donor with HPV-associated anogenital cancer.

In nucleotides, the CDR3 is TGTGCCTGGAGTGTACTGGATGAGCAGTTCTTC. As protein: CAWSVLDEQFF. The chain employs TRBV30 and TRBJ2-1; D not certain. The CDR3 loop spans 11 amino acids. Trimming left V 0 bases short and J 8 bases short, with 5 bases between. Germline CDR1 GTSNPN, CDR2 SVGIG (reference sequence).